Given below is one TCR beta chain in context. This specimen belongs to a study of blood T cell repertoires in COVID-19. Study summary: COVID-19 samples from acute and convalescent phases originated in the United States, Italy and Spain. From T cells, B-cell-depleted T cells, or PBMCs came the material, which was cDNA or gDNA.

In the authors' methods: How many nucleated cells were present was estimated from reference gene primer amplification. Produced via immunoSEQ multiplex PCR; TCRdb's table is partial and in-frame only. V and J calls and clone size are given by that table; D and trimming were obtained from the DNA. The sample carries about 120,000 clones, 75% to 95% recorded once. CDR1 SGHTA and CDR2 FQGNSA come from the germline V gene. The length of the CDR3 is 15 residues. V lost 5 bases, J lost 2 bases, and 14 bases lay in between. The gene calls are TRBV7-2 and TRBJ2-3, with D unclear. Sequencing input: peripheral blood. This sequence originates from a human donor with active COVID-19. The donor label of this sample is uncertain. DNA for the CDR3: TGTGCCAGCAGCGGTAGTGGGCAGCCCACAGATACGCAGTATTTT. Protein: CASSGSGQPTDTQYF.